This T cell receptor (beta chain) was sequenced for a study of blood T cell repertoires in COVID-19. Across the whole study: Sample material is recorded as cDNA or gDNA derived from T cells, B-cell-depleted T cells, or PBMCs.

In assigning cohorts, the study relied on participant-reported clinical history. A COVID-19 case had been met by exposed participants during the 2 weeks before study entry. Clones were sequenced by immunoSEQ multiplex PCR, and TCRdb holds only the in-frame ones, with some missing. The repertoire includes around 400,000 clones, 90% to 95% of them detected once, and just over 0.85% sits in the top ten. The sequenced material came from PBMCs or T cells enriched from blood (not recorded which). This clonotype was sampled from a woman between 35 and 50 years old who had been exposed to COVID-19.

This CDR3 reads CAINRGTTEAFF. CDR3 DNA sequence: TGTGCCATCAATCGGGGGACCACTGAAGCTTTCTTT. V is TRBV10-3 and J is TRBJ1-1; possible D gene TRBD1, 5 bases. From germline, CDR1 is ENHRY and CDR2 SYGVKD. This CDR3 is 12 amino acids long. V was trimmed by 7 bases and J by 4 bases, leaving 10 bases between them.